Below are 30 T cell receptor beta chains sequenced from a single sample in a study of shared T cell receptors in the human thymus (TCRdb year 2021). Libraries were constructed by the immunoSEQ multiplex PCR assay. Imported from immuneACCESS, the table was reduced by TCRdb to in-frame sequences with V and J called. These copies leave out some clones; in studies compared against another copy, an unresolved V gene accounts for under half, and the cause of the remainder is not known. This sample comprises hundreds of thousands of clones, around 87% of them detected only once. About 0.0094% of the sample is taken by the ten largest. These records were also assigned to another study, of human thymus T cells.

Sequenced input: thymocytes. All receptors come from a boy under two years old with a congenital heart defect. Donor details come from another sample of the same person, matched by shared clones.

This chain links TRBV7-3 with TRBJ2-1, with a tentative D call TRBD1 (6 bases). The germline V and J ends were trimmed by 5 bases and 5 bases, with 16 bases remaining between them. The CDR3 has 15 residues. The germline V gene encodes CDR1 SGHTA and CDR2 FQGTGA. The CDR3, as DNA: TGTGCCAGCAGCCTCTCGCAGGGGCGGAACAATGAGCAGTTCTTC. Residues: CASSLSQGRNNEQFF.

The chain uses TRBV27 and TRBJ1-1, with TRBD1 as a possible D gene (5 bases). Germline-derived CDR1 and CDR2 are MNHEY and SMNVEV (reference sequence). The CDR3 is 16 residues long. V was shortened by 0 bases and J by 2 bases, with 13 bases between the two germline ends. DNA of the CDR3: TGTGCCAGCAGTTTATCGTCGGCAGGGCCTAACACTGAAGCTTTCTTT. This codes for CASSLSSAGPNTEAFF.

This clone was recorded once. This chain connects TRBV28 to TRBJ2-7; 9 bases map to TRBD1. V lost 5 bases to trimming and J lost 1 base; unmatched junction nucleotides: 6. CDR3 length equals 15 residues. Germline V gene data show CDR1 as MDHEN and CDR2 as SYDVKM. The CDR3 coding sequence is TGTGCCAGCAGTCCGAGACAGGGGGAATCCTACGAGCAGTACTTC. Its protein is CASSPRQGESYEQYF.

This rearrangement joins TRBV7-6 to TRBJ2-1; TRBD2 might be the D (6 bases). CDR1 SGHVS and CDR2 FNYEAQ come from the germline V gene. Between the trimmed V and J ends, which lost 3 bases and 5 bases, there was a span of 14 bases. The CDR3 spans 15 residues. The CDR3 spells CASSFKREYDNEQFF. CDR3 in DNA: TGTGCCAGCAGCTTTAAACGGGAGTACGACAATGAGCAGTTCTTC.

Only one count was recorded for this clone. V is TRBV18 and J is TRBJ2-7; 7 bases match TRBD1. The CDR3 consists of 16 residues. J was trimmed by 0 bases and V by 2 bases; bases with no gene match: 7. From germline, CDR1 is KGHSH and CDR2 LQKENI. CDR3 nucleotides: TGTGCCAGCTCACCAATAGACAGGGAGAGCTCCTACGAGCAGTACTTC. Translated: CASSPIDRESSYEQYF.

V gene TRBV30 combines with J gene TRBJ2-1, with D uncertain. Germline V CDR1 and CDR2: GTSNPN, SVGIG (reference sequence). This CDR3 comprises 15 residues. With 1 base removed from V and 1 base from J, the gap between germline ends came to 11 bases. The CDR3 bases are TGTGCCTGGAGTGCGCGAGGCCAATCCTACAATGAGCAGTTCTTC. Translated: CAWSARGQSYNEQFF. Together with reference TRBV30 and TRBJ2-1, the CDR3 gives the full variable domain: SQTIHQWPATLVQPVGSPLSLECTVEGTSNPNLYWYRQAAGRGLQLLFYSVGIGQISSEVPQNLSASRPQDRQFILSSKKLLLSDSGFYLCAWSARGQSYNEQFFGPGTRLTVL.

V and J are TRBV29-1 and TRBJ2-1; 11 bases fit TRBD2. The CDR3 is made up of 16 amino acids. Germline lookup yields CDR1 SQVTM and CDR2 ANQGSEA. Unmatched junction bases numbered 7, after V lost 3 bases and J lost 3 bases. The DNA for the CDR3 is TGCAGCGTTGACGGTTTGGGACTAGCGGACTACAATGAGCAGTTCTTC. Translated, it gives CSVDGLGLADYNEQFF.

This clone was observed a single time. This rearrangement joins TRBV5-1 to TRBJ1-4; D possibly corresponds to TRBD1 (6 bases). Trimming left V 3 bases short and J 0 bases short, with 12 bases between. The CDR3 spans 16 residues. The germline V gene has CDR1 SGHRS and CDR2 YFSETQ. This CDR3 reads CASSSGQIATNEKLFF. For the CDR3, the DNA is TGCGCCAGCAGCTCCGGACAGATTGCAACTAATGAAAAACTGTTTTTT.

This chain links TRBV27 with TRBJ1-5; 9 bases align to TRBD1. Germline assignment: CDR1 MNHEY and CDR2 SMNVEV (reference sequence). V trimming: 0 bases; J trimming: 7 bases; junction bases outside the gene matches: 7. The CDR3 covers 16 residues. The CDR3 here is CASSLSLDRGKQPQHF. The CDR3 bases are TGTGCCAGCAGTTTATCGCTGGACAGGGGAAAACAGCCCCAGCATTTT.

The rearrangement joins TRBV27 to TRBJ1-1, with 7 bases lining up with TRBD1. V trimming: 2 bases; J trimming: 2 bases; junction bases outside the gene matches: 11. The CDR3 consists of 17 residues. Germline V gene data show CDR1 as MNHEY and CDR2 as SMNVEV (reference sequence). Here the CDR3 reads CASSLIRSGQVNTEAFF. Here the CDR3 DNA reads TGTGCCAGCAGTTTAATTCGTTCAGGACAGGTTAACACTGAAGCTTTCTTT.

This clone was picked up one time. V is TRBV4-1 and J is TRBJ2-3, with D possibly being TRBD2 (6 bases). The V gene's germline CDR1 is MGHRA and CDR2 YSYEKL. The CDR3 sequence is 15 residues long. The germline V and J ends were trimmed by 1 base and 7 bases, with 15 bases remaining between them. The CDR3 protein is CASSQGGRGGHTQYF. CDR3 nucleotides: TGCGCCAGCAGCCAAGGCGGGCGGGGCGGCCATACGCAGTATTTT.

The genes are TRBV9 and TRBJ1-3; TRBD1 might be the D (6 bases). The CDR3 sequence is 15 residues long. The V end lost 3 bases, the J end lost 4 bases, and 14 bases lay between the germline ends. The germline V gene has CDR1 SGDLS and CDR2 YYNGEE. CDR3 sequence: CASSGTGTSGNTIYF. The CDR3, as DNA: TGTGCCAGCAGCGGTACAGGGACCTCCGGAAACACCATATATTTT. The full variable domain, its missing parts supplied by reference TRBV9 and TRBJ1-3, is DSGVTQTPKHLITATGQRVTLRCSPRSGDLSVYWYQQSLDQGLQFLIQYYNGEERAKGNILERFSAQQFPDLHSELNLSSLELGDSALYFCASSGTGTSGNTIYFGEGSWLTVV.

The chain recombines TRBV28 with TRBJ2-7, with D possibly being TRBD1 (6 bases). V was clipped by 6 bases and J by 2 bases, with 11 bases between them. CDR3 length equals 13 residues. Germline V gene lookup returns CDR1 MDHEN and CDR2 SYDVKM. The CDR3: CASSRTETYEQYF. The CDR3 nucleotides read TGTGCCAGCAGCCGGACAGAAACCTACGAGCAGTACTTC.

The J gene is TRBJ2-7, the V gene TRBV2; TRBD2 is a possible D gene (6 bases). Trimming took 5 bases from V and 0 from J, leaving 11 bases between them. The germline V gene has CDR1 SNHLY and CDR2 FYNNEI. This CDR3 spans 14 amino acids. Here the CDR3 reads CASSRRDSSYEQYF. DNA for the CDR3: TGTGCCAGCAGTCGCCGGGACTCCTCCTACGAGCAGTACTTC.

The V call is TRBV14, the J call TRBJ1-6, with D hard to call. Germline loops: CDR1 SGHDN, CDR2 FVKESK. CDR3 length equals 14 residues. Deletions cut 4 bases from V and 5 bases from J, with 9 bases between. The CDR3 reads CASSRYADNSPLHF. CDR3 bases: TGTGCCAGCAGCCGCTATGCCGATAATTCACCCCTCCACTTT.

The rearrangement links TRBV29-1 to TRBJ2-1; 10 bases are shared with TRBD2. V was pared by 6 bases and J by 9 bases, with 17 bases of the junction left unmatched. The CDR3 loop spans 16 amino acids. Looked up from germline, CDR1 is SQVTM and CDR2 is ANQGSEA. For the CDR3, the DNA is TGCAGCGTGGCCCTACCCGGGACTAGCGCGACGGGTGAGCAGTTCTTC. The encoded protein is CSVALPGTSATGEQFF.

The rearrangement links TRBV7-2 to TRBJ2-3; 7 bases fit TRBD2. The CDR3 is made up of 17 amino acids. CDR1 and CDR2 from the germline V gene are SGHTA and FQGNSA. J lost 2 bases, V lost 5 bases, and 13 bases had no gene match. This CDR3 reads CASSLMGGRYPTDTQYF. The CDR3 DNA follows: TGTGCCAGCAGCCTGATGGGAGGGCGCTACCCCACAGATACGCAGTATTTT.

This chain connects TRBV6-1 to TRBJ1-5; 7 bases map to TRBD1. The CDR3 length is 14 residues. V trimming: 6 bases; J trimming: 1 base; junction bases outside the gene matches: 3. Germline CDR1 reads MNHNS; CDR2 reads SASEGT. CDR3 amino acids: CASRQGTSNQPQHF. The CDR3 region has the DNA TGTGCCAGCAGACAGGGGACGAGCAATCAGCCCCAGCATTTT.

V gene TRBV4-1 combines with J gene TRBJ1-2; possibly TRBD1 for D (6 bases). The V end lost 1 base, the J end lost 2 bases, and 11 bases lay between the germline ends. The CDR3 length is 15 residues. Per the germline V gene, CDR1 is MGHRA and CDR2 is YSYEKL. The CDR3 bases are TGCGCCAGCAGCCAAGCCGGGACAAGAAACTATGGCTACACCTTC. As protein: CASSQAGTRNYGYTF.

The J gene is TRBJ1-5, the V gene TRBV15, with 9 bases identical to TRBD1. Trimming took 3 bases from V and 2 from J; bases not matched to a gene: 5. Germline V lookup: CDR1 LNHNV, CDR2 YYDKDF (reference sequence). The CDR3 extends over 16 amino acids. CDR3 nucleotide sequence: TGTGCCACCAGCAGGGGGACAGGGTGCGGCAATCAGCCCCAGCATTTT. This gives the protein CATSRGTGCGNQPQHF.

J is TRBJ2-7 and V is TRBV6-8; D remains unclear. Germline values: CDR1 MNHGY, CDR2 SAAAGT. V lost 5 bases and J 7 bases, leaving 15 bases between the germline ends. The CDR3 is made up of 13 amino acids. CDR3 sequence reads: CASSLKPNSEQYF. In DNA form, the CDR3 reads TGTGCCAGCAGTCTCAAACCAAACTCTGAGCAGTACTTC.

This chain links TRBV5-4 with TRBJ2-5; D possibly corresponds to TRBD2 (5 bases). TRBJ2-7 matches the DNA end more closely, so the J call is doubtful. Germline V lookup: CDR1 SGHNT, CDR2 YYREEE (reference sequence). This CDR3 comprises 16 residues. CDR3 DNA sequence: TGTGCCAGCAGCCGGTCCGCTCGGGATTCCATCTACGAGCAGTACTTC. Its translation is CASSRSARDSIYEQYF.

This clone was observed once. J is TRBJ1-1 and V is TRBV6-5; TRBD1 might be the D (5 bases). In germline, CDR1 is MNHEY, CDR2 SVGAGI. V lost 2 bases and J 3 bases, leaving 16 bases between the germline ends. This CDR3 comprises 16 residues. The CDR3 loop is CASSYQRQGGYTEAFF. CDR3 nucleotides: TGTGCCAGCAGTTACCAACGTCAGGGAGGGTACACTGAAGCTTTCTTT.

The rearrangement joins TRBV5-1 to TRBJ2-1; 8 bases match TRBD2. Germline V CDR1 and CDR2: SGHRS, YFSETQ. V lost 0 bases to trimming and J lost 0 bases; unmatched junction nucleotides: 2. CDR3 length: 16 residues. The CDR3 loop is CASSLASGSSYNEQFF. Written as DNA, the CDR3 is TGCGCCAGCAGCTTGGCCAGCGGGAGCTCCTACAATGAGCAGTTCTTC.

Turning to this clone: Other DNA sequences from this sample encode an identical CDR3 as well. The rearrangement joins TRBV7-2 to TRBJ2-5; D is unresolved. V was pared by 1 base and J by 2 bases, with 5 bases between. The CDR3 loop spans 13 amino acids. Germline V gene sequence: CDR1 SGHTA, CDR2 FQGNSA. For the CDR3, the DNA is TGTGCCAGCAGCTTAGAACTACAAGAGACCCAGTACTTC. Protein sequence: CASSLELQETQYF.

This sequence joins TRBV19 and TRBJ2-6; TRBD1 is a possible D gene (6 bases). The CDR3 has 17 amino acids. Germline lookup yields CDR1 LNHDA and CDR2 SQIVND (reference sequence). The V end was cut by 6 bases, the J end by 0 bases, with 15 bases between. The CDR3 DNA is TGTGCCAGTAGGGGGGACATACGGAGCTCTGGGGCCAACGTCCTGACTTTC. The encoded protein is CASRGDIRSSGANVLTF. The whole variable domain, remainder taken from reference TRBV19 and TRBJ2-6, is DGGITQSPKYLFRKEGQNVTLSCEQNLNHDAMYWYRQDPGQGLRLIYYSQIVNDFQKGDIAEGYSVSREKKESFPLTVTSAQKNPTAFYLCASRGDIRSSGANVLTFGAGSRLTVL.

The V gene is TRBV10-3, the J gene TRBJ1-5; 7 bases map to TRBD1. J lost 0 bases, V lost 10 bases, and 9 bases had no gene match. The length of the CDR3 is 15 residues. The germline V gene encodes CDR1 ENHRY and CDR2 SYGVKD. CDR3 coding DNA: TGTGCCAGCGGAGAAACAGGGGATAGCAATCAGCCCCAGCATTTT. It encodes CASGETGDSNQPQHF.

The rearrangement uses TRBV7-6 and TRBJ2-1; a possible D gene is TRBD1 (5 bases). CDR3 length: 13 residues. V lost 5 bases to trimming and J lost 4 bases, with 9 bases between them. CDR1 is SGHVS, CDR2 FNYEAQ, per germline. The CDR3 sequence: CASSTYRYNEQFF. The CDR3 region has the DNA TGTGCCAGCAGCACCTACAGGTACAATGAGCAGTTCTTC.

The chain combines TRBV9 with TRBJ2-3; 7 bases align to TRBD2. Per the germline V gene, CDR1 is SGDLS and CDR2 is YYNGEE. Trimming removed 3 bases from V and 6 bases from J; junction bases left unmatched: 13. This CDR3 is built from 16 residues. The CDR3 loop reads CASSASTSRGVDTQYF. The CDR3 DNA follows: TGTGCCAGCAGCGCTTCGACTAGCCGGGGAGTGGATACGCAGTATTTT.

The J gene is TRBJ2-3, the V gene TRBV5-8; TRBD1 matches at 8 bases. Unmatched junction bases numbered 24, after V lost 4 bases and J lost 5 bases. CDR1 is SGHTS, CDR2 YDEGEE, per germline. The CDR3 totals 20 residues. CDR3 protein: CASSPWQDRALLAGLDTQYF. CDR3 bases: TGTGCCAGCAGCCCGTGGCAGGACAGGGCCCTCTTGGCCGGCTTAGATACGCAGTATTTT. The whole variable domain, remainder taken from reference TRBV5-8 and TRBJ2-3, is EAGVTQSPTHLIKTRGQQATLRCSPISGHTSVYWYQQALGLGLQFLLWYDEGEERNRGNFPPRFSGRQFPNYSSELNVNALELEDSALYLCASSPWQDRALLAGLDTQYFGPGTRLTVL.